One sample yielded the 8 T cell receptor beta chains listed below, sequenced in a study of CD8+ T cells in alopecia areata. RNA was isolated and reverse transcribed to cDNA, the sequencing template. The method was immunoSEQ multiplex PCR; TCRdb's version includes in-frame clones alone and lacks a portion of them. The table records some 99,000 clones, about 40% of them present only once. Sequences were obtained from CD4+ T cells sorted from blood. The receptors originated from a human donor with alopecia areata.

This clone was observed a handful of times. The chain joins TRBV4-3 to TRBJ1-3; unclear D gene. This CDR3 contains 16 residues. V shed 1 base and J shed 1 base, with 11 bases lying between them. In germline, CDR1 is LGHNA, CDR2 YSLEER. CDR3 sequence: CASSQVRGPSGNTIYF. The DNA for the CDR3 is TGCGCCAGCAGCCAAGTTCGGGGTCCATCTGGAAACACCATATATTTT.

The CDR3 spells CASSLIGGETQYF. CDR3 nucleotides: TGCGCCAGCAGCCTAATAGGCGGGGAGACCCAGTACTTC. The V gene is TRBV4-3, the J gene TRBJ2-5, with D tentatively TRBD2 (5 bases). This CDR3 has 13 residues. The V end was cut by 4 bases, the J end by 5 bases, with 11 bases between. Germline loops: CDR1 LGHNA, CDR2 YSLEER.

There are a few counts of this clone. The rearrangement links TRBV5-4 to TRBJ2-2; the match to TRBD2 covers 7 bases. Looked up from germline, CDR1 is SGHNT and CDR2 is YYREEE (reference sequence). The CDR3 spans 15 residues. V lost 0 bases, J lost 4 bases, and 3 bases stayed unmatched. CDR3 in DNA: TGTGCCAGCAGCTTGGTTTCGGGGGGCACCGGGGAGCTGTTTTTT. This codes for CASSLVSGGTGELFF.

This chain connects TRBV6-5 to TRBJ1-4; maybe TRBD1 (5 bases). Germline-derived CDR1 and CDR2 are MNHEY and SVGAGI. Trimming pared 2 bases from V and 8 bases from J, leaving 15 bases between. The CDR3 is made up of 15 amino acids. CDR3 residues: CASSYGQEGSEKLFF. The CDR3 DNA reads as TGTGCCAGCAGTTACGGGCAAGAGGGGTCCGAAAAACTGTTTTTT.

Only one count was recorded for this clone. V usage is TRBV29-1 and J usage is TRBJ2-2, with 11 positions matching TRBD1. The CDR3 loop spans 15 amino acids. From germline, CDR1 is SQVTM and CDR2 ANQGSEA. J lost 7 bases, V lost 7 bases, and 11 bases had no gene match. The CDR3 DNA sequence: TGCAGCGGGCGGACAGGGGGCGCGGTTGGCGGGGAGCTGTTTTTT. The encoded protein is CSGRTGGAVGGELFF.

This clone came up a few times. This chain connects TRBV28 to TRBJ1-2; 9 positions agree with TRBD1. The V segment lost 6 bases and the J segment 8 bases; nucleotides outside the gene matches: 10. This CDR3 is 14 amino acids long. CDR1 MDHEN and CDR2 SYDVKM come from the germline V gene. CDR3 residues: CASSSSGTGRGYTF. CDR3 in DNA: TGTGCCAGCAGCTCATCCGGGACAGGGCGCGGCTACACCTTC.

J is TRBJ1-4 and V is TRBV5-1, with D possibly matching TRBD1 (6 bases). Trimming took off 4 bases at V and 8 bases at J, with 18 bases between the two ends. This CDR3 has 15 residues. Germline loops: CDR1 SGHRS, CDR2 YFSETQ. In DNA form, the CDR3 reads TGCGCCAGCAGCATAACGACAGGTGAAGGAGAAAAACTGTTTTTT. This translates into CASSITTGEGEKLFF.

This chain connects TRBV29-1 to TRBJ2-3; 11 bases are shared with TRBD1. The CDR3 has 11 residues. Germline V gene data show CDR1 as SQVTM and CDR2 as ANQGSEA. Trimming removed 6 bases from V and 7 bases from J; junction bases left unmatched: 0. The CDR3 sequence is CSVDRGHTQYF. The CDR3 DNA is TGCAGCGTGGACAGGGGGCATACGCAGTATTTT.